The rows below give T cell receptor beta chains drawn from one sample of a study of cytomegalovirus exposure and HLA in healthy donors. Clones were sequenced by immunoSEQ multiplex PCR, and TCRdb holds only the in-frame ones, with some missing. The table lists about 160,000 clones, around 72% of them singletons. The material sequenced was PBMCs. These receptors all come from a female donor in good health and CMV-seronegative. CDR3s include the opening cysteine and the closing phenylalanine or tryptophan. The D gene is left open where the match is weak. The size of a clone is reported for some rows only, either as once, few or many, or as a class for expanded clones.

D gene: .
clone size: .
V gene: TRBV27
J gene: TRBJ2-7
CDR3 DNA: TGTGCCAGCAGTACCCCCACAGCCAGGCGCCTCTACGAGCAGTACTTC
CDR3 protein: CASSTPTARRLYEQYF

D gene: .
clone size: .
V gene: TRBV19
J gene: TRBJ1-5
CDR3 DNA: TGTGCCAGTAGTCTGGGGGGGGGCGGCAATCAGCCCCAGCATTTT
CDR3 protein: CASSLGGGGNQPQHF

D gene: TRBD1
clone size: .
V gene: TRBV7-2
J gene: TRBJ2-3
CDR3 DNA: TGTGCCCTTGCAGGGGGAGATACGCAGTATTTT
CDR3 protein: CALAGGDTQYF

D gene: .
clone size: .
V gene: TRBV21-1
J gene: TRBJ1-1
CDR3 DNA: TGTGCCAGCAGCAAGAGACAGGGTGGGACTGAAGCTTTCTTT
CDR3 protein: CASSKRQGGTEAFF

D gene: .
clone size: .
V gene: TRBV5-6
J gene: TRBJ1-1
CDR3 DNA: TGTGCCAGCAGCTTCCCGCAGGAGAACACTGAAGCTTTCTTT
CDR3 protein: CASSFPQENTEAFF

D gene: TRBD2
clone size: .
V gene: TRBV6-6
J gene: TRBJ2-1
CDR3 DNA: TGTGCCAGCAGACCGCTGGGGGGGATGAATGAGCAGTTCTTC
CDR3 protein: CASRPLGGMNEQFF

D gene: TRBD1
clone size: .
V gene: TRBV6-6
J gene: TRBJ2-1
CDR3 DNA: TGTGCCAGCAGCGGACAGGGAGACAATGAGCAGTTCTTC
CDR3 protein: CASSGQGDNEQFF

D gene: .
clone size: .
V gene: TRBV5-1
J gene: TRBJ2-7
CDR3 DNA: TGCGCCAGCAGCTTGCGGGGAGCCTACGAGCAGTACTTC
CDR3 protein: CASSLRGAYEQYF

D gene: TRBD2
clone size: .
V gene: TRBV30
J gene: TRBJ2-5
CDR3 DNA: TGTGCCTGGAGTCTTAGTACTAGCGGGGGGGGACAAGAGACCCAGTACTTC
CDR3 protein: CAWSLSTSGGGQETQYF

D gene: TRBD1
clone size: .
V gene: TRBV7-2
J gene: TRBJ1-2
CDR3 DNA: TGTGCCAGCAGCACGGGACAGGGATATGGCTACACCTTC
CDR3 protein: CASSTGQGYGYTF

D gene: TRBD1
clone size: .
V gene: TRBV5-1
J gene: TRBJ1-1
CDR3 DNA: TGCGCCAGCAGTTTTGGACAGGGTGGGGCTGAAGCTTTCTTT
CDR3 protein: CASSFGQGGAEAFF

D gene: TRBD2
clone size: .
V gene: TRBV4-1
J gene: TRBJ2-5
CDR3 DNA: TGCGCCAGCAGCACAGGACCGGGGGGAGAGACCCAGTACTTC
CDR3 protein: CASSTGPGGETQYF

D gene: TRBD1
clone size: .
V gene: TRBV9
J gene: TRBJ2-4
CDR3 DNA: TGTGCCAGCAGCGTAGATCCGGGACAGCAAAACAGTCAGTACTTC
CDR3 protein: CASSVDPGQQNSQYF

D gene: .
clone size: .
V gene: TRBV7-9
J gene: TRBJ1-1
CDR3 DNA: TGTGCCAGCAGCTTCGGATCGGACGCGGGGACTGAAGCTTTCTTT
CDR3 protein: CASSFGSDAGTEAFF

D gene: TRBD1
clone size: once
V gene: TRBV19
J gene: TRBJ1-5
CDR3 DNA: TGTGCCAGTAGTATGGCAGGGGGCGGCAATCAGCCCCAGCATTTT
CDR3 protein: CASSMAGGGNQPQHF

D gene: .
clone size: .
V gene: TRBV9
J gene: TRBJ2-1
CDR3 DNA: TGTGCCAGCGGAGAGGGGGACAAATACAATGAGCAGTTCTTC
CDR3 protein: CASGEGDKYNEQFF

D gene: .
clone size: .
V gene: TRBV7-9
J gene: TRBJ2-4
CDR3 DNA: TGTGCCAGCAGCTTAGCGGGAGGAGCCAAAAACGTTCAGTACTTC
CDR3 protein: CASSLAGGAKNVQYF

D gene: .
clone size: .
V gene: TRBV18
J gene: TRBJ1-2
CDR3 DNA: TGTGCCAGCTCACCACCGGGATCAGGGGTCTATGGCTACACCTTC
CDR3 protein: CASSPPGSGVYGYTF

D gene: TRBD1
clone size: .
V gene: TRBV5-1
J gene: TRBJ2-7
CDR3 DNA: TGCGCCAGCAGCCAACCTGGGACAGGGACTGGCGAGCAGTACTTC
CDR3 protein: CASSQPGTGTGEQYF

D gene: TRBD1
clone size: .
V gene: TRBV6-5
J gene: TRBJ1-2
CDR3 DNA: TGTGCCAGCAGTTACGAGCAGGGGGCTAATGGCTACACCTTC
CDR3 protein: CASSYEQGANGYTF

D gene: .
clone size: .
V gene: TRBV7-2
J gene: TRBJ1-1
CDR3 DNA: TGTGCCAGCAGCTTGTATTCGGGCACAGGCCCTGAAGCTTTCTTT
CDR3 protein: CASSLYSGTGPEAFF

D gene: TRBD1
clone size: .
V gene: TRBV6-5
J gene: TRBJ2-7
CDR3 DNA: TGTGCCAGCAGTGGGGGACAGGGGTCCTACGAGCAGTACTTC
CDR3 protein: CASSGGQGSYEQYF

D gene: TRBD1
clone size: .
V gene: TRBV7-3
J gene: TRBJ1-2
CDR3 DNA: TGTGCCAGCGGCGACAGGGAGGCTCCTGGCTACACCTTC
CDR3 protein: CASGDREAPGYTF

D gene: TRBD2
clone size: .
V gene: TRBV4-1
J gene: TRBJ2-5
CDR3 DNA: TGCGCCAGCAGCCAAGTAAGGGGGACTAGCGGCCAAGAGACCCAGTACTTC
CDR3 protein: CASSQVRGTSGQETQYF

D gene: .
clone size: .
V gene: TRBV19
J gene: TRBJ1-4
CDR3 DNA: TGTGCCAGTAGTATCGGGACACCTAATGAAAAACTGTTTTTT
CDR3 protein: CASSIGTPNEKLFF

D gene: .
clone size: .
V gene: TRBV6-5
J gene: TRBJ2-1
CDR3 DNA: TGTGCCAGCAGTTACCGAGACTCCACCTACAATGAGCAGTTCTTC
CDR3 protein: CASSYRDSTYNEQFF

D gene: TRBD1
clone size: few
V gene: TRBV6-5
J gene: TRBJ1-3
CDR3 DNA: TGTGCCAGCAGGCCGGGACAGGGCTCTGGAAACACCATATATTTT
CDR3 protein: CASRPGQGSGNTIYF

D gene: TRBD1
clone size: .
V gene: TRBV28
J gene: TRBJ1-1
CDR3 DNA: TGTGCCAGCAGTAGGACAGGGTATAAACGGGGGAACACTGAAGCTTTCTTT
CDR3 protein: CASSRTGYKRGNTEAFF

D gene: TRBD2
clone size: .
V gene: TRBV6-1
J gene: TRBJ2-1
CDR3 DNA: TGTGCCAGCAGTGAGATGGGGAGGGATGAGCAGTTCTTC
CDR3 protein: CASSEMGRDEQFF

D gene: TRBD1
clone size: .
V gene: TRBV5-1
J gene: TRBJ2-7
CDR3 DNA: TGCGCCAGCAGCCTATGGGACAGCCAGTACGAGCAGTACTTC
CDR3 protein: CASSLWDSQYEQYF

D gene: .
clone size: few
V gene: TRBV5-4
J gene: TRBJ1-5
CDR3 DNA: TGTGCCAGCAGCTTGGCGGGGGGCAATCAGCCCCAGCATTTT
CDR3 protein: CASSLAGGNQPQHF

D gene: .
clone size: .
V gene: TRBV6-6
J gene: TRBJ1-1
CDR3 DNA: TGTGCCAGCACACCCCCTAGCAGGGGCGGAACTGAAGCTTTCTTT
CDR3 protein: CASTPPSRGGTEAFF

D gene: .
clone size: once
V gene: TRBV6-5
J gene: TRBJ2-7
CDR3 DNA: TGTGCCAGCAGATCTATCGGTGGCTCCTACGAGCAGTACTTC
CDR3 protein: CASRSIGGSYEQYF

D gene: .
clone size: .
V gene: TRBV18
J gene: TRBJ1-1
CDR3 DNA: TGTGCCAGCTCACCACCGGGGCAGGGTCGAACTGAAGCTTTCTTT
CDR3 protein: CASSPPGQGRTEAFF

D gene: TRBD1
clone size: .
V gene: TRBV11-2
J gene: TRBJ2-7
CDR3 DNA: TGTGCCAGCGGCACGGACAGGGAATACGAGCAGTACTTC
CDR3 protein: CASGTDREYEQYF

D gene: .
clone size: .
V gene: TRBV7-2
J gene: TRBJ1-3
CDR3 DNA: TGTGCCAGCAGCTTGGGAGGGTCCAAGGCAAGGACCATATATTTT
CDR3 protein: CASSLGGSKARTIYF

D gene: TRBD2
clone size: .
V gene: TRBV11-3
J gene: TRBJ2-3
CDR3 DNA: TGTGCCAGCAGCTTTGATGGGGGACTAGATCCAGATACGCAGTATTTT
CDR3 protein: CASSFDGGLDPDTQYF

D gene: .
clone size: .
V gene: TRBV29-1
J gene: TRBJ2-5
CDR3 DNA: TGCAGTTCCCTTACAGGGAGCTGGGAGACCCAGTACTTC
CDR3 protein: CSSLTGSWETQYF

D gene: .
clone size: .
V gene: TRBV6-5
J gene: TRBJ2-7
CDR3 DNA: TGTGCCACGGGTAGCAGCTACTCCTACGAGCAGTACTTC
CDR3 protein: CATGSSYSYEQYF

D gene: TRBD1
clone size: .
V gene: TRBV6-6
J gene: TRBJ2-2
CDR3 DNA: TGTGCCAGCAGTCTGACAGGGGGGGACACCGGGGAGCTGTTTTTT
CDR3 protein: CASSLTGGDTGELFF

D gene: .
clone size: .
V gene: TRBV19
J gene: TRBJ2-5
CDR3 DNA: TGTGCCAGTAGTACCTCTAGCGAACAAGAGACCCAGTACTTC
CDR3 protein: CASSTSSEQETQYF

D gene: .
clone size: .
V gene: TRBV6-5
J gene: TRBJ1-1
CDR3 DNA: TGTGCCAGCAGCCCAGGGGATACTGAAGCTTTCTTT
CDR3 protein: CASSPGDTEAFF

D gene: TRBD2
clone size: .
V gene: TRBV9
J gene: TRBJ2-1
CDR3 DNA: TGTGCCAGCAGCCCCTCCGGGACTAGCGGGAGGGCCGATAATGAGCAGTTCTTC
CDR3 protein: CASSPSGTSGRADNEQFF

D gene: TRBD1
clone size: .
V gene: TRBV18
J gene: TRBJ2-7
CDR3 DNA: TGTGCCAGCTCAGACCGGGACAGGCCGTACGAGCAGTACTTC
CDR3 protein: CASSDRDRPYEQYF

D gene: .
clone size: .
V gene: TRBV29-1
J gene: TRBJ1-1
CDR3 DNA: TGCAGCGTTGCGCGGACTGAAGCTTTCTTT
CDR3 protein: CSVARTEAFF

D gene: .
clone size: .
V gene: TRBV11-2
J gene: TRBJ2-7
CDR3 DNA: TGTGCCAGCAGCCCCCAGGGCCGGGCCGACACTTCCTACGAGCAGTACTTC
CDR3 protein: CASSPQGRADTSYEQYF

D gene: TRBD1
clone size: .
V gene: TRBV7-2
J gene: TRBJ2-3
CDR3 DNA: TGTGCCAGCAGCCTACCTCGGGACAGCCTCACAGATACGCAGTATTTT
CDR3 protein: CASSLPRDSLTDTQYF

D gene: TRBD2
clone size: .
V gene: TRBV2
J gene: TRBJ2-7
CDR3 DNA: TGTGCCAGCAGTGACGACATGGGACTAGCGGACTCCTACGAGCAGTACTTC
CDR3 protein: CASSDDMGLADSYEQYF